This T cell receptor (beta chain) was recorded in a study of shared clonotypes between healthy human individuals. Study findings and constraints: Few donors limited the genetic and exposure-history diversity represented.

Only a few counts were recorded for this clone. Its antigen is unidentified. Researchers divided each subset's genomic DNA evenly across several immunoSEQ plates. In the source study's methods: From ImmunoSEQ came sequences covering only the junction and carrying no quality scores, so filtering differed. Generated by immunoSEQ multiplex PCR, the TCRdb table keeps only in-frame clones and is missing some. Clone size and V and J calls were adopted from that table, with D and trimming inferred from the DNA. There are 190,000 or so clones in the sample; approximately 70% occur only once, and 10% lies in the top ten. The source is a man aged 25 to 40 in good health. The specimen sequenced was memory CD4+ T cells sorted from blood. Indicated subset: CD45RA-negative fraction.

The CDR3 DNA reads as TGTGCCAGCACCCTCGCCTTAATGAACACTGAAGCTTTCTTT. Residues: CASTLALMNTEAFF. The chain employs TRBV2 and TRBJ1-1; D is undetermined. With 7 bases removed from V and 0 bases from J, the gap between germline ends came to 12 bases. The germline gives CDR1 SNHLY, CDR2 FYNNEI. The CDR3 contains 14 residues.